This is a list of T cell receptor beta chains from one sample in a study of shared clonotypes between healthy human individuals. Method: immunoSEQ multiplex PCR; TCRdb's copy keeps in-frame clones and lacks some. Found here are fewer than 550,000 clones, nearly 80% of them singletons; the top ten hold roughly an eighth. Material for sequencing was PBMCs. The receptor source for this set is a woman between 40 and 50 years old in good health. Some clones in this sample may be carry-over from other donors' samples. CDR3s include the opening cysteine and the closing phenylalanine or tryptophan. The order of the fields is D gene, V gene, J gene, clone size, CDR3 protein, CDR3 DNA. A D gene is named only where the DNA matches it firmly. Clone size appears in some rows only: once, few, many, or a class for an expanded clone.

d_gene: TRBD1; v_gene: TRBV4-2; j_gene: TRBJ2-6; abundance: few; CDR3aa: CASSRGTGGALGANVLTF; CDR3nt: TGTGCCAGCAGCCGGGGGACAGGGGGCGCTTTGGGGGCCAACGTCCTGACTTTC
d_gene: TRBD2; v_gene: TRBV19; j_gene: TRBJ2-1; abundance: once; CDR3aa: CASSIRAGVEQFF; CDR3nt: TGTGCCAGTAGTATTAGGGCGGGAGTTGAGCAGTTCTTC
d_gene: .; v_gene: TRBV19; j_gene: TRBJ2-1; abundance: .; CDR3aa: CASRLGTSEQFF; CDR3nt: TGTGCCAGCCGACTAGGAACAAGCGAGCAGTTCTTC
d_gene: TRBD2; v_gene: TRBV2; j_gene: TRBJ2-5; abundance: once; CDR3aa: CASSRTSSQETQYF; CDR3nt: TGTGCCAGCAGCCGGACTAGCTCCCAAGAGACCCAGTACTTC
d_gene: .; v_gene: TRBV10-3; j_gene: TRBJ1-3; abundance: .; CDR3aa: CAISGPSGSGNTIYF; CDR3nt: TGTGCCATCAGTGGACCTTCGGGGAGTGGAAACACCATATATTTT
d_gene: .; v_gene: TRBV19; j_gene: TRBJ2-1; abundance: .; CDR3aa: CASSPETSNEQFF; CDR3nt: TGTGCCAGTAGTCCGGAAACTAGCAATGAGCAGTTCTTC
d_gene: TRBD1; v_gene: TRBV18; j_gene: TRBJ1-1; abundance: .; CDR3aa: CASTRDSKNTEAFF; CDR3nt: TGTGCCAGCACACGGGACAGCAAGAACACTGAAGCTTTCTTT
d_gene: .; v_gene: TRBV11-1; j_gene: TRBJ2-5; abundance: .; CDR3aa: CASSPLGETQYF; CDR3nt: TGTGCCAGCAGCCCCTTAGGAGAGACCCAGTACTTC
d_gene: TRBD2; v_gene: TRBV7-3; j_gene: TRBJ2-4; abundance: .; CDR3aa: CASSLLGLAGLEAKNIQYF; CDR3nt: TGTGCCAGCAGCTTACTGGGACTAGCGGGACTAGAAGCCAAAAACATTCAGTACTTC
d_gene: TRBD2; v_gene: TRBV27; j_gene: TRBJ2-1; abundance: few; CDR3aa: CASTPGTSGYNEQFF; CDR3nt: TGTGCCAGCACTCCCGGGACTAGCGGCTACAATGAGCAGTTCTTC
d_gene: .; v_gene: TRBV30; j_gene: TRBJ2-7; abundance: once; CDR3aa: CAWSVPASSHEQYF; CDR3nt: TGTGCCTGGAGTGTACCGGCTAGCTCCCACGAGCAGTACTTC
d_gene: TRBD2; v_gene: TRBV10-2; j_gene: TRBJ2-1; abundance: .; CDR3aa: CASSHSGGDTEQFF; CDR3nt: TGCGCCAGCAGTCACAGCGGGGGGGATACCGAGCAGTTCTTC
d_gene: TRBD1; v_gene: TRBV6-1; j_gene: TRBJ1-1; abundance: .; CDR3aa: CASSRGGLGTEAFF; CDR3nt: TGTGCCAGCAGTCGAGGGGGCTTAGGCACTGAAGCTTTCTTT
d_gene: .; v_gene: TRBV11-1; j_gene: TRBJ1-4; abundance: .; CDR3aa: CASSPGRPATNEKLFF; CDR3nt: TGTGCCAGCAGCCCGGGGCGGCCTGCAACTAATGAAAAACTGTTTTTT
d_gene: TRBD1; v_gene: TRBV28; j_gene: TRBJ1-1; abundance: .; CDR3aa: CASSTPGQTNTEAFF; CDR3nt: TGTGCCAGCAGTACCCCGGGACAGACGAACACTGAAGCTTTCTTT
d_gene: TRBD2; v_gene: TRBV18; j_gene: TRBJ2-7; abundance: .; CDR3aa: CASSPSPSGSYEQYF; CDR3nt: TGTGCCAGCTCACCAAGCCCTAGCGGGAGTTACGAGCAGTACTTC
d_gene: TRBD1; v_gene: TRBV6-5; j_gene: TRBJ2-1; abundance: many; CDR3aa: CASSYSGTGVSNEQFF; CDR3nt: TGTGCCAGCAGCTACTCCGGGACAGGGGTATCGAATGAGCAGTTCTTC
d_gene: .; v_gene: TRBV5-4; j_gene: TRBJ2-1; abundance: .; CDR3aa: CASSLSLGISSYNEQFF; CDR3nt: TGTGCCAGCAGCTTGTCTTTGGGCATCAGCTCCTACAATGAGCAGTTCTTC
d_gene: TRBD1; v_gene: TRBV28; j_gene: TRBJ2-7; abundance: .; CDR3aa: CASSSTGGRSYEQYF; CDR3nt: TGTGCCAGCAGTTCAACAGGGGGCCGCTCCTACGAGCAGTACTTC
d_gene: TRBD2; v_gene: TRBV5-1; j_gene: TRBJ2-3; abundance: .; CDR3aa: CASSSTSGSADTQYF; CDR3nt: TGCGCCAGCAGCTCAACTAGCGGGTCGGCGGATACGCAGTATTTT
d_gene: TRBD2; v_gene: TRBV29-1; j_gene: TRBJ2-1; abundance: .; CDR3aa: CSDPVAGDYNEQFF; CDR3nt: TGCAGCGACCCGGTAGCGGGAGACTACAATGAGCAGTTCTTC
d_gene: TRBD1; v_gene: TRBV7-8; j_gene: TRBJ2-7; abundance: .; CDR3aa: CASSSRRGTAIYEQYF; CDR3nt: TGTGCCAGCAGCTCCCGGCGAGGGACAGCAATCTACGAGCAGTACTTC
d_gene: .; v_gene: TRBV28; j_gene: TRBJ1-5; abundance: once; CDR3aa: CASMNAGTGNQPQHF; CDR3nt: TGTGCCAGCATGAACGCCGGGACTGGCAATCAGCCCCAGCATTTT
d_gene: .; v_gene: TRBV23-1; j_gene: TRBJ2-3; abundance: .; CDR3aa: CASSQSTGGVSTDTQYF; CDR3nt: TGCGCCAGCAGTCAATCGACCGGGGGCGTGAGCACAGATACGCAGTATTTT
d_gene: TRBD1; v_gene: TRBV7-2; j_gene: TRBJ2-3; abundance: once; CDR3aa: CASSLESVGQGAGHTQYF; CDR3nt: TGTGCCAGCAGCTTAGAGTCTGTGGGACAGGGGGCAGGGCATACGCAGTATTTT
d_gene: TRBD1; v_gene: TRBV5-1; j_gene: TRBJ1-1; abundance: .; CDR3aa: CASSFSTGGGVGTEAFF; CDR3nt: TGCGCCAGCAGCTTTTCGACAGGGGGCGGGGTAGGGACTGAAGCTTTCTTT
d_gene: TRBD1; v_gene: TRBV28; j_gene: TRBJ1-2; abundance: .; CDR3aa: CASSSGQGGGYTF; CDR3nt: TGTGCCAGCAGCTCTGGACAGGGAGGTGGCTACACCTTC
d_gene: .; v_gene: TRBV7-6; j_gene: TRBJ1-4; abundance: once; CDR3aa: CASSLVISEKLFF; CDR3nt: TGTGCCAGCAGCCTTGTGATATCTGAAAAACTGTTTTTT
d_gene: TRBD1; v_gene: TRBV4-1; j_gene: TRBJ1-3; abundance: .; CDR3aa: CASSQDRDRVLTNSGNTIYF; CDR3nt: TGCGCCAGCAGCCAAGACCGTGACAGGGTCCTCACCAACTCTGGAAACACCATATATTTT
d_gene: .; v_gene: TRBV5-1; j_gene: TRBJ2-3; abundance: few; CDR3aa: CASSFAGRTDTQYF; CDR3nt: TGCGCCAGCAGCTTCGCGGGACGCACAGATACGCAGTATTTT
d_gene: .; v_gene: TRBV6-5; j_gene: TRBJ1-5; abundance: .; CDR3aa: CASRPTDSNQPQHF; CDR3nt: TGTGCCAGCAGACCAACAGATAGCAATCAGCCCCAGCATTTT
d_gene: .; v_gene: TRBV27; j_gene: TRBJ2-5; abundance: .; CDR3aa: CASSLSSRGGETQYF; CDR3nt: TGTGCCAGCAGTTTATCATCCAGGGGGGGGGAGACCCAGTACTTC
d_gene: .; v_gene: TRBV27; j_gene: TRBJ2-1; abundance: once; CDR3aa: CASSRKRWEVHEQFF; CDR3nt: TGTGCCAGCAGTCGGAAAAGGTGGGAAGTCCATGAGCAGTTCTTC
d_gene: .; v_gene: TRBV2; j_gene: TRBJ2-7; abundance: .; CDR3aa: CASEGTIYEQYF; CDR3nt: TGTGCCAGCGAAGGGACGATCTACGAGCAGTACTTC
d_gene: .; v_gene: TRBV4-2; j_gene: TRBJ2-4; abundance: .; CDR3aa: CASSQSADSLNIQYF; CDR3nt: TGTGCCAGCAGCCAATCAGCCGACAGCCTGAACATTCAGTACTTC
d_gene: .; v_gene: TRBV5-4; j_gene: TRBJ1-2; abundance: .; CDR3aa: CASSQAVRAPDGYTF; CDR3nt: TGTGCCAGCAGCCAAGCGGTCAGGGCCCCCGATGGCTACACCTTC
d_gene: .; v_gene: TRBV2; j_gene: TRBJ1-2; abundance: few; CDR3aa: CASRERGRRDYGYTF; CDR3nt: TGTGCCAGCAGGGAACGGGGGCGCCGGGACTATGGCTACACCTTC
d_gene: .; v_gene: TRBV5-1; j_gene: TRBJ2-1; abundance: .; CDR3aa: CASSLATVNEQFF; CDR3nt: TGCGCCAGCAGCTTGGCCACGGTCAATGAGCAGTTCTTC
d_gene: .; v_gene: TRBV9; j_gene: TRBJ2-6; abundance: .; CDR3aa: CASMMKLKQSRANVLTF; CDR3nt: TGTGCCAGCATGATGAAACTCAAACAAAGTCGGGCCAACGTCCTGACTTTC
d_gene: TRBD2; v_gene: TRBV5-3; j_gene: TRBJ2-1; abundance: .; CDR3aa: CARSLEGGRTYNEQFF; CDR3nt: TGTGCCAGAAGCTTGGAGGGCGGGAGAACCTACAATGAGCAGTTCTTC
d_gene: .; v_gene: TRBV10-1; j_gene: TRBJ2-2; abundance: .; CDR3aa: CASRTRNHGELFF; CDR3nt: TGCGCCAGCAGGACAAGGAACCACGGGGAGCTGTTTTTT
d_gene: .; v_gene: TRBV20-1; j_gene: TRBJ2-7; abundance: few; CDR3aa: CSVAKEGGQYF; CDR3nt: TGCAGTGTAGCCAAGGAGGGGGGGCAGTACTTC
d_gene: .; v_gene: TRBV19; j_gene: TRBJ2-1; abundance: .; CDR3aa: CASSIVLSSYNEQFF; CDR3nt: TGTGCCAGTAGTATTGTGTTAAGCTCCTACAATGAGCAGTTCTTC
d_gene: TRBD2; v_gene: TRBV7-2; j_gene: TRBJ2-2; abundance: .; CDR3aa: CASSILAGGVGELFF; CDR3nt: TGTGCCAGCAGCATCCTAGCGGGAGGGGTCGGGGAGCTGTTTTTT
d_gene: TRBD2; v_gene: TRBV5-1; j_gene: TRBJ2-1; abundance: once; CDR3aa: CASSSRLAGGGEQFF; CDR3nt: TGCGCCAGCAGCTCCAGACTAGCGGGAGGGGGTGAGCAGTTCTTC
d_gene: TRBD1; v_gene: TRBV28; j_gene: TRBJ1-5; abundance: .; CDR3aa: CASSPTGGWQPQHF; CDR3nt: TGTGCCAGCAGTCCGACAGGGGGCTGGCAGCCCCAGCATTTT
d_gene: .; v_gene: TRBV10-3; j_gene: TRBJ2-1; abundance: .; CDR3aa: CASRGERAYNEQFF; CDR3nt: TGTGCCTCCAGGGGGGAGCGGGCCTACAATGAGCAGTTCTTC
d_gene: .; v_gene: TRBV2; j_gene: TRBJ1-2; abundance: .; CDR3aa: CASSEKEGTDYGYTF; CDR3nt: TGTGCCAGCAGTGAAAAAGAGGGGACTGACTATGGCTACACCTTC
d_gene: .; v_gene: TRBV7-2; j_gene: TRBJ2-4; abundance: .; CDR3aa: CASSLGSGGRGNIQYF; CDR3nt: TGTGCCAGCAGCTTAGGTTCCGGGGGGCGCGGAAACATTCAGTACTTC
d_gene: .; v_gene: TRBV7-3; j_gene: TRBJ2-7; abundance: once; CDR3aa: CASSLLRDYEQYF; CDR3nt: TGTGCCAGCAGCTTACTCAGGGACTACGAGCAGTACTTC
d_gene: .; v_gene: TRBV2; j_gene: TRBJ2-7; abundance: .; CDR3aa: CASTESGYEQYF; CDR3nt: TGCGCCAGCACCGAGTCGGGTTACGAGCAGTACTTC
d_gene: .; v_gene: TRBV10-1; j_gene: TRBJ1-1; abundance: .; CDR3aa: CASSDRVGTEAFF; CDR3nt: TGCGCCAGCAGTGATAGGGTTGGCACTGAAGCTTTCTTT
d_gene: TRBD1; v_gene: TRBV14; j_gene: TRBJ1-4; abundance: once; CDR3aa: CASRLTGGGEKLFF; CDR3nt: TGTGCCAGCAGACTAACAGGGGGCGGTGAAAAACTGTTTTTT